This T cell receptor beta chain was documented in a study of T cells after yellow fever vaccination. Study-wide findings and caveats: Abundant clonotypes (contaminants from the bulk population) could be present in FACS-sorted repertoires. Most clones from primary vaccination resurfaced after the booster (approximately 97% CD4, 75% to 90% CD8).

This clonotype showed up just a few times. Its antigen is not known. A 5'RACE template-switching step, the method used to make TCR cDNA, added a universal primer site and UMIs. TCRdb ran MiXCR on the 5' RACE reads and lists one entry per CDR3 protein. The sample lists about 400,000 distinct CDR3 sequences, about 9.9% seen once, with 18% in the top ten. Trimming left V 5 bases short and J 3 bases short, with 9 bases between. The germline CDR1 and CDR2 sequences are KGHDR and SFDVKD. The CDR3 runs 14 residues. The chain combines TRBV24-1 with TRBJ2-2, with D possibly TRBD2 on 5 matching bases. The origin of this receptor is a man between 18 and 29 years old who received the YFV17D yellow fever vaccine. The sample here was PBMCs, taken on the day of the first yellow fever vaccination. CDR3: CATSGPGDTGELFF. The CDR3 region has the DNA TGTGCCACCAGTGGCCCCGGGGACACCGGGGAGCTGTTTTTT.